This T cell receptor (beta chain) was identified in a study of CD8 T cells in Susac syndrome. An amount of RNA that ranged from about 0.45 to 1 ug was reverse transcribed with random hexamers. A multiplex approach, immunoSEQ multiplex PCR, amplified TCR beta CDR3 across 54 Vbeta and 13 Jbeta. TCRdb re-derived calls from the immunoSEQ multiplex PCR reads in MiXCR, one entry per CDR3 protein. The sample shows about 140,000 distinct CDR3 sequences, roughly 95% of them seen only once. The CDR3 spans 15 residues. The V end was cut by 6 bases, the J end by 7 bases, with 20 bases between. The germline CDR1 and CDR2 sequences are SGDLS and YYNGEE.

The V call is TRBV9, the J call TRBJ2-1, with a tentative D call TRBD2 (6 bases). The sequenced sample was CD4+ T cells from PBMCs. This receptor was taken from a human donor in good health. This CDR3 reads CASTLRDWDGNEQFF. The CDR3 nucleotides are TGTGCCAGCACCCTCCGGGACTGGGACGGGAATGAGCAGTTCTTC.